This T cell receptor beta chain was observed in a study of shared T cell receptors in the human thymus. The germline CDR1 and CDR2 sequences are MGHDK and SYGVNS. J lost 6 bases, V lost 4 bases, and 6 bases had no gene match. The length of the CDR3 is 14 residues. Using immunoSEQ multiplex PCR, the repertoire was profiled, and TCRdb retains in-frame clones only, with some absent. The sample contains more than 550,000 clones, 70% to 90% of which appear only once. These data were likewise used in another study, on human thymus T cells. That paper states: Within thymic and blood repertoires, V and J gene usage appeared to be biased. Related reports documented highly overlapping thymic repertoires among unrelated individuals.

The sequenced material came from thymocytes. The source of this sequence is a girl under two years old with a congenital heart defect. The rearrangement links TRBV25-1 to TRBJ1-2; 9 bases are a match to TRBD1. This CDR3 reads CASSAPGQGHGYTF. The CDR3 DNA sequence: TGTGCCAGCAGTGCCCCGGGACAGGGACATGGCTACACCTTC.